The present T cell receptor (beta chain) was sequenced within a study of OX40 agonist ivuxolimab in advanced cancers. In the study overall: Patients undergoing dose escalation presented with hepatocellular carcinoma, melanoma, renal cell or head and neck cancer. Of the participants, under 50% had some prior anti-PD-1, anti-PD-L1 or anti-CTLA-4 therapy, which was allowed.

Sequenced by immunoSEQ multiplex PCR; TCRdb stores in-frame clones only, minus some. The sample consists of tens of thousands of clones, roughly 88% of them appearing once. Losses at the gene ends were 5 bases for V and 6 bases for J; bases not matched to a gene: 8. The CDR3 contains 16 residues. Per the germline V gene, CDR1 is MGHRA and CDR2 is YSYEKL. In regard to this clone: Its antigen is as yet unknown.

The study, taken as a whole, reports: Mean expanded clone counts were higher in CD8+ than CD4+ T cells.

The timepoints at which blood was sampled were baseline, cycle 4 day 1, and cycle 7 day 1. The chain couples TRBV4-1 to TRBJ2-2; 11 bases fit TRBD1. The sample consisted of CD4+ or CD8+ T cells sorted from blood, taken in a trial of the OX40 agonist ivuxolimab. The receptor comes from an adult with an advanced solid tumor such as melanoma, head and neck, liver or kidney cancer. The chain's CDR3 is CASSDRTGGAPGELFF. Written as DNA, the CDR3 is TGCGCCAGCAGCGACCGGACAGGGGGCGCCCCCGGGGAGCTGTTTTTT.